This T cell receptor beta chain appears in the sequencing data of a study of radiation and T cells in renal cell carcinoma. Trimming removed 7 bases from V and 3 bases from J, with 16 bases in between. Germline lookup yields CDR1 LNHDA and CDR2 SQIVND (reference sequence). This CDR3 is 15 amino acids long. Described time point: baseline pretreatment blood. Specified treatment: 15 Gy SBRT to primary tumor, nephrectomy 4 weeks later. Produced via immunoSEQ multiplex PCR; TCRdb's table is partial and in-frame only. The sample shows 150,000 or so clones, over 80% of them seen only once. The V call is TRBV19, the J call TRBJ1-5, with D perhaps TRBD1 (6 bases). This receptor was obtained from a woman aged 50 to 65 with renal cell carcinoma. The sample consisted of blood, taken from a patient whose treatment included radiotherapy and nephrectomy. The CDR3 reads CASTRGGRYNQPQHF. For the CDR3, the DNA is TGTGCCAGTACCCGGGGGGGCAGGTACAATCAGCCCCAGCATTTT.